The clone carrying this T cell receptor (beta chain) showed up just once. In the original processing: Amplification with reference gene primers provided the estimates of nucleated cell counts. Sequenced by immunoSEQ multiplex PCR; TCRdb stores in-frame clones only, minus some. That table gives V, J and clone size, and the DNA gave D and trimming. The repertoire holds some 220,000 clones, with roughly 80% as singletons. The data were obtained in a study of blood T cell repertoires in COVID-19. The germline CDR1 and CDR2 sequences are SQVTM and ANQGSEA. Trimming removed 3 bases at V and 4 bases at J, with 17 bases between. This CDR3 contains 15 residues. Participants reported their clinical history, and cohort assignment relied on those reports.

The source material was PBMCs or T cells enriched from blood (not recorded which). The chain recombines TRBV29-1 with TRBJ2-3, with a possible D match to TRBD2 (5 bases). This sequence was found in a woman between 40 and 50 years old with acute COVID-19. CDR3 nucleotide sequence: TGCAGCGTTGAGGGTAGCTCGGGAAGTCCAGATACGCAGTATTTT. Translating it yields CSVEGSSGSPDTQYF.